Listed below are T cell receptor beta chains from one sample, sequenced in a study of response to subunit inactivated influenza vaccine. MiXCR, run by TCRdb on the RT-PCR reads, gives a single entry per CDR3 protein. The sample contains 250,000 to 350,000 distinct CDR3 sequences, roughly 22% of which appear only once. The sequencing used PBMCs from blood, collected approximately 20 months after vaccination. These receptors were obtained from a man between 45 and 75 years old who received an inactivated influenza vaccine. Each CDR3 is given with its conserved first and last residue. D genes are given only for firm matches. Clone size appears in some rows only: once, few, many, or a class for an expanded clone.

V: TRBV12-3/TRBV12-4; size: few; J: TRBJ2-7; D: NA; DNA: TGTGCCAGCAGCAGCACAGGGTCAAACTACGAGCAGTACTTC; CDR3: CASSSTGSNYEQYF
V: TRBV5-6; size: many; J: TRBJ1-2; D: NA; DNA: TGTGCCAGCAGCTTGCGGCAGGGCGATGGCTACACCTTC; CDR3: CASSLRQGDGYTF
V: TRBV4-3; size: NA; J: TRBJ2-7; D: TRBD2; DNA: TGCGCCAGCAGCCAAGAAGAGGGACTAGCGGGAGACTACTCCTACGAGCAGTACTTC; CDR3: CASSQEEGLAGDYSYEQYF
V: TRBV6-1; size: few; J: TRBJ1-5; D: NA; DNA: TGTGCCAGCAGTGAAGTAGGGAGGGGGAATCAGCCCCAGCATTTT; CDR3: CASSEVGRGNQPQHF
V: TRBV5-6; size: NA; J: TRBJ2-4; D: TRBD2; DNA: TGTGCCAGCAGCTTGCGGCTAGCGGGAACTATAGCCAAAAACATTCAGTACTTC; CDR3: CASSLRLAGTIAKNIQYF
V: TRBV4-2; size: NA; J: TRBJ2-7; D: NA; DNA: TGTGCCAGCAGCCAAGTAGCGGAGAGCTCCTACGAGCAGTACTTC; CDR3: CASSQVAESSYEQYF
V: TRBV20-1; size: NA; J: TRBJ2-6; D: NA; DNA: TGCAGTGCTTACTCAAGCGGGTACCTTGGGGCCAACGTCCTGACTTTC; CDR3: CSAYSSGYLGANVLTF
V: TRBV12-3/TRBV12-4; size: NA; J: TRBJ1-4; D: TRBD1; DNA: TGTGCCAGCAGTTTTTTTTCAGGGGGAGGGGAAAAACTGTTTTTT; CDR3: CASSFFSGGGEKLFF
V: TRBV12-3/TRBV12-4; size: NA; J: TRBJ1-5; D: NA; DNA: TGTGCCAGCAGTAGGGCCCTATATCAGCCCCAGCATTTT; CDR3: CASSRALYQPQHF
V: TRBV19; size: few; J: TRBJ1-5; D: NA; DNA: TGTGCCAGTAGCCGAGACAGGCTCTATCAGCCCCAGCATTTT; CDR3: CASSRDRLYQPQHF
V: TRBV12-3/TRBV12-4; size: NA; J: TRBJ1-5; D: NA; DNA: TGTGCCAGCAGTTTAGTTAGCAATCAGCCCCAGCATTTT; CDR3: CASSLVSNQPQHF
V: TRBV7-8; size: few; J: TRBJ1-6; D: NA; DNA: TGTGCCAGCAGCTTTGTCCCAGGGGCGAGCGGTTCACCCCTCCACTTT; CDR3: CASSFVPGASGSPLHF
V: TRBV6-1; size: few; J: TRBJ2-1; D: TRBD2; DNA: TGTGCCAGCAGCCTTCTAGCGGGAGAGCGCAATGAGCAGTTCTTC; CDR3: CASSLLAGERNEQFF
V: TRBV29-1; size: NA; J: TRBJ1-1; D: TRBD1; DNA: TGCAGCGTTTGGGGGACAGACACTGAAGCTTTCTTT; CDR3: CSVWGTDTEAFF
V: TRBV20-1; size: NA; J: TRBJ1-5; D: TRBD1; DNA: TGCAGTGCTAGGATAAGGGACAGGGGGCGGGTCAATCAGCCCCAGCATTTT; CDR3: CSARIRDRGRVNQPQHF
V: TRBV28; size: many; J: TRBJ1-6; D: NA; DNA: TGTGCCAGTCTGGACAGCTTGAATTCACCCCTCCACTTT; CDR3: CASLDSLNSPLHF
V: TRBV5-4; size: once; J: TRBJ2-3; D: TRBD2; DNA: TGTGCCAGCAGCAGTTCAGCGGGAGTTGGAGATACGCAGTATTTT; CDR3: CASSSSAGVGDTQYF
V: TRBV4-2; size: many; J: TRBJ2-2; D: TRBD2; DNA: TGTGCCACGTTAGCGGGGGGGGCCGCCGGGGAGCTGTTTTTT; CDR3: CATLAGGAAGELFF
V: TRBV6-5; size: few; J: TRBJ2-7; D: TRBD2; DNA: TGTGCCAGCAGTTCCTATCAGTACAGCGGGAGCAACGAGCAGTACTTC; CDR3: CASSSYQYSGSNEQYF
V: TRBV6-2/TRBV6-3; size: once; J: TRBJ2-5; D: NA; DNA: TGTGCCAGCACCCCAACCCGGCACTTACAAGAGACCCAGTACTTC; CDR3: CASTPTRHLQETQYF
V: TRBV18; size: NA; J: TRBJ2-7; D: NA; DNA: TGTGCCAGCTCACCAGACCAGGGGTTTGAGCAGTACTTC; CDR3: CASSPDQGFEQYF
V: TRBV12-3/TRBV12-4; size: NA; J: TRBJ1-2; D: NA; DNA: TGTGCCAGCAGTTTACAACAGGGCAGAATAAAGGATGGCTACACCTTC; CDR3: CASSLQQGRIKDGYTF
V: TRBV2; size: NA; J: TRBJ1-2; D: TRBD1; DNA: TGTGCCAGCAAAGGGACAGACTATGGCTACACCTTC; CDR3: CASKGTDYGYTF
V: TRBV11-2; size: many; J: TRBJ1-5; D: NA; DNA: TGTGCCAGCAGCTTCAATAGGAATCAGCCCCAGCATTTT; CDR3: CASSFNRNQPQHF
V: TRBV6-2/TRBV6-3; size: many; J: TRBJ1-4; D: NA; DNA: TGTGCCAGCAGTTACGGCAGGATTGCAACTAATGAAAAACTGTTTTTT; CDR3: CASSYGRIATNEKLFF
V: TRBV4-3; size: many; J: TRBJ1-5; D: NA; DNA: TGCGCCAGCAGCCAGACACGGTTCAATCAGCCCCAGCATTTT; CDR3: CASSQTRFNQPQHF
V: TRBV6-2/TRBV6-3; size: few; J: TRBJ1-6; D: NA; DNA: TGTGCCAGCAGTTACAAGGACGGTTACCCTTCACCCCTCCACTTT; CDR3: CASSYKDGYPSPLHF
V: TRBV23-1; size: many; J: TRBJ1-4; D: NA; DNA: TGCGCCAGCAGTCAAGCGCTCCTACCTGCTCGGAGGGTTGGAGAAAAACTGTTTTTT; CDR3: CASSQALLPARRVGEKLFF
V: TRBV6-5; size: NA; J: TRBJ1-2; D: NA; DNA: TGTGCCAGCAGTTACTCGAGAAGGGGCGGTGGCTACACCTTC; CDR3: CASSYSRRGGGYTF
V: TRBV4-1; size: NA; J: TRBJ1-1; D: NA; DNA: TGCGCCAGCAGCCACCTCCAGGACAGAAACACTGAAGCTTTCTTT; CDR3: CASSHLQDRNTEAFF
V: TRBV18; size: few; J: TRBJ1-2; D: TRBD1; DNA: TGTGCCAGCTCACCCCCGCGGACAGGGCTCCCTTATGGCTACACCTTC; CDR3: CASSPPRTGLPYGYTF
V: TRBV30; size: NA; J: TRBJ1-6; D: NA; DNA: TGTGCCTGGAGTCAGGAACCGGAGAGCTCCTATAATTCACCCCTCCACTTT; CDR3: CAWSQEPESSYNSPLHF
V: TRBV28; size: few; J: TRBJ2-7; D: TRBD1; DNA: TGTGCCAGCAGTTCCCACGGGACAGGGTTACTCTACGAGCAGTACTTC; CDR3: CASSSHGTGLLYEQYF
V: TRBV25-1; size: NA; J: TRBJ2-5; D: NA; DNA: TGTGCCAGCAGTGAACCAACCCACCACAAGGGTTCTCAAGAGACCCAGTACTTC; CDR3: CASSEPTHHKGSQETQYF
V: TRBV5-4; size: NA; J: TRBJ1-4; D: NA; DNA: TGTGCCAGCAGCTCCGCAACGACAGCAACTAATGAAAAACTGTTTTTT; CDR3: CASSSATTATNEKLFF
V: TRBV21-1; size: NA; J: TRBJ2-4; D: NA; DNA: TGTGCCAGCAGCAAAACCACAGGTGAAAACATTCAGTACTTC; CDR3: CASSKTTGENIQYF
V: TRBV7-2; size: NA; J: TRBJ2-7; D: NA; DNA: TGTGCCAGCAGCTTACGGGGCCAGCGGAACGAGCAGTACTTC; CDR3: CASSLRGQRNEQYF
V: TRBV3-1; size: NA; J: TRBJ2-3; D: NA; DNA: TGTGCCAGCAGGGCACGGGGTGGCACAGATACGCAGTATTTT; CDR3: CASRARGGTDTQYF
V: TRBV7-9; size: NA; J: TRBJ2-1; D: NA; DNA: TGTGCCAGCAGCGACAGGATTTCCTACAATGAGCAGTTCTTC; CDR3: CASSDRISYNEQFF
V: TRBV28; size: few; J: TRBJ1-4; D: NA; DNA: TGTGCCAGCAATTCTGGAGGAGGTGAAAAACTGTTTTTT; CDR3: CASNSGGGEKLFF
V: TRBV28; size: few; J: TRBJ1-1; D: NA; DNA: TGTGCCACCTCTCCTTCGGGGCTTGGGAACACTGAAGCTTTCTTT; CDR3: CATSPSGLGNTEAFF
V: TRBV4-3; size: few; J: TRBJ2-3; D: NA; DNA: TGCGCCAGCAGCCTCTTTAGCGGCCGCACAGATACGCAGTATTTT; CDR3: CASSLFSGRTDTQYF
V: TRBV3-1; size: NA; J: TRBJ2-1; D: TRBD2; DNA: TGTGCCAGCTCTAAAATGGGAGCGGGGAACAATGAGCAGTTCTTC; CDR3: CASSKMGAGNNEQFF
V: TRBV12-3/TRBV12-4; size: NA; J: TRBJ2-1; D: NA; DNA: TGTGCCAGCAGTTTGAACAGGAAATACAATGAGCAGTTCTTC; CDR3: CASSLNRKYNEQFF
V: TRBV7-6; size: few; J: TRBJ2-1; D: NA; DNA: TGTGCCAGCAGGCCCGACTTGTACAATGAGCAGTTCTTC; CDR3: CASRPDLYNEQFF